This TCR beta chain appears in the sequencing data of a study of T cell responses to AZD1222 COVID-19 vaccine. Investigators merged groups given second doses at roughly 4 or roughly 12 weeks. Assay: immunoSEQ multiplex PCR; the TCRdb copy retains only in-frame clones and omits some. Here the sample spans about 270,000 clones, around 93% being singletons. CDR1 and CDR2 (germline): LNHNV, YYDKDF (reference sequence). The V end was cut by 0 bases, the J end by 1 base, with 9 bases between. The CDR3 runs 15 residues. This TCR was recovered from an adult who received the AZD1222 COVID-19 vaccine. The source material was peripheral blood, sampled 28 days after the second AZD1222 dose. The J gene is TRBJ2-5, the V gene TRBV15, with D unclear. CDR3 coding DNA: TGTGCCACCAGCAGAGAGGGCGGACCCCAAGAGACCCAGTACTTC. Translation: CATSREGGPQETQYF.